The 27 T cell receptor beta chains below all came from one sample that was sequenced in a study of post-analysis software for immune sequencing data (dated by TCRdb to between 2015 and 2016). General findings and caveats noted by the study authors: A handful of TRBV segments, including TRBV5-6, TRBV5-1 and TRBV20-1, were significantly more frequent in patients than controls.

Libraries came from PCR. For sequencing, an Illumina HiSeq 2500 was employed. To reduce PCR and sequencing biases, unique molecular identifiers were built into the TCR beta cDNA libraries. Using fastp at Q25 and MiXCR, TCRdb reprocessed the public reads and kept productive beta chains. Entries are consolidated by CDR3 protein sequence, retaining the most common genes and DNA. The sample table holds around 710,000 distinct CDR3 sequences, of which just over 45% were seen once. Roughly 5.2% of the sample rests with the top ten. The antigens these receptors bind are not known. The sample taken for sequencing was blood. The receptors derive from a girl between 10 and 17 years old with multiple sclerosis.

The chain has TRBV29-1 and TRBJ2-7; no firm D call. Germline V gene data show CDR1 as SQVTM and CDR2 as ANQGSEA. The V end was cut by 5 bases, the J end by 6 bases, with 17 bases between. This CDR3 contains 13 residues. In nucleotides, the CDR3 is TGCAGCGTTCGGCCGCGGCTAAGTGGCGAGCAGTACTTC. The encoded protein is CSVRPRLSGEQYF.

This clonotype was found a few times. The chain couples TRBV10-3 to TRBJ2-7, with D maybe TRBD2 (5 bases). V was clipped by 2 bases and J by 3 bases, with 11 bases between them. This CDR3 contains 14 residues. Germline lookup yields CDR1 ENHRY and CDR2 SYGVKD. For the CDR3, the DNA is TGTGCCATCAGTGAGGAAGCGGATAACTACGAGCAGTACTTC. Amino acids: CAISEEADNYEQYF.

The chain links TRBV7-8 to TRBJ2-7; 15 bases map to TRBD2. In germline, CDR1 is SGHVS, CDR2 FQNEAQ. V lost 3 bases, J lost 4 bases, and 16 bases stayed unmatched. The CDR3 is 20 residues long. CDR3 loop: CASSFKPGLAGGQPAYEQYF. The CDR3 DNA is TGTGCCAGCAGCTTTAAACCGGGACTAGCGGGAGGTCAACCTGCATACGAGCAGTACTTC.

This clonotype was detected a few times. The chain uses TRBV15 and TRBJ2-1; possibly TRBD2 for D (7 bases). V dropped 5 bases and J dropped 4 bases, with 21 bases sitting between them. This CDR3 region has 17 residues. Germline assignment: CDR1 LNHNV and CDR2 YYDKDF (reference sequence). CDR3 in DNA: TGTGCCACCAGCCCCCAGAGGGAGCGGGACATATACAATGAGCAGTTCTTC. Residues: CATSPQRERDIYNEQFF. Looking up the rest from reference TRBV15 and TRBJ2-1 gives the full variable domain: DAMVIQNPRYQVTQFGKPVTLSCSQTLNHNVMYWYQQKSSQAPKLLFHYYDKDFNNEADTPDNFQSRRPNTSFCFLDIRSPGLGDTAMYLCATSPQRERDIYNEQFFGPGTRLTVL.

This clonotype has just a few counts. The rearrangement joins TRBV10-3 to TRBJ2-7; D may correspond to TRBD1 or TRBD2 (5 bases each). The V gene lost 10 bases and the J gene lost 5 bases, with 21 bases spanning the gap. This CDR3 contains 14 residues. The germline V gene has CDR1 ENHRY and CDR2 SYGVKD. CDR3 region: CATKTGTTTHEQYF. CDR3 DNA sequence: TGTGCCACCAAAACCGGGACGACGACCCACGAGCAGTACTTC.

The gene calls are TRBV12-3 or TRBV12-4 and TRBJ2-1; the match to TRBD2 covers 9 bases. CDR3 length: 17 amino acids. Trimming removed 4 bases from V and 10 bases from J; junction bases left unmatched: 17. In DNA, the CDR3 is TGTGCCAGCAGTTCCAGTCAGCGGGAGGCCGACAGGGAGGAGCAGTTCTTC. It is translated as CASSSSQREADREEQFF.

This clonotype turned up a few times. The chain couples TRBV29-1 to TRBJ2-7; D ambiguous. Trimming pared 6 bases from V and 3 bases from J, leaving 9 bases between. The CDR3 is 11 amino acids. Germline-derived CDR1 and CDR2 are SQVTM and ANQGSEA. Written as DNA, the CDR3 is TGCAGCGTGTGGGAAGACTACGAGCAGTACTTC. Translated: CSVWEDYEQYF.

This clonotype was counted only a few times. This chain joins TRBV7-3 and TRBJ1-4; possibly TRBD1 for D (6 bases). Looked up from germline, CDR1 is SGHTA and CDR2 is FQGTGA. Trimming pared 0 bases from V and 4 bases from J, leaving 9 bases between. CDR3 length: 15 amino acids. This CDR3 is CASSLTGAHNEKLFF. CDR3 nucleotide sequence: TGTGCCAGCAGCTTAACGGGGGCCCATAATGAAAAACTGTTTTTT. Filled out from reference TRBV7-3 and TRBJ1-4, the complete variable domain reads GAGVSQTPSNKVTEKGKYVELRCDPISGHTALYWYRQSLGQGPEFLIYFQGTGAADDSGLPNDRFFAVRPEGSVSTLKIQRTERGDSAVYLCASSLTGAHNEKLFFGSGTQLSVL.

This chain joins TRBV10-3 and TRBJ2-3; 7 positions match TRBD2. The CDR3 contains 14 residues. V was pared by 6 bases and J by 4 bases, with 7 bases of the junction left unmatched. The germline gives CDR1 ENHRY, CDR2 SYGVKD. The CDR3 sequence: CAISSSGAPDTQYF. The CDR3, as DNA: TGTGCCATCAGCTCCAGCGGGGCTCCAGATACGCAGTATTTT.

A few counts support this clonotype. The chain couples TRBV5-1 to TRBJ1-2; D unclear. CDR1 is SGHRS and CDR2 is YFSETQ in the germline V gene. V was cut by 0 bases and J by 1 base, with 7 bases left in between. The CDR3 is 14 amino acids. CDR3 DNA sequence: TGCGCCAGCAGCTTGGGGGGAGATAACTATGGCTACACCTTC. Translation: CASSLGGDNYGYTF.

Worth noting for this clonotype: A read error may produce the germline difference seen at one junction end. The J gene is TRBJ2-3, the V gene TRBV28, with D perhaps matching TRBD2 (6 bases). Germline CDR1 is MDHEN and CDR2 is SYDVKM. This CDR3 is built from 12 residues. DNA of the CDR3: TGTGCCAGCGGCGGGATCACAGATACGCGGTATTTT. Protein: CASGGITDTRYF.

CDR3 protein: CSARAPSLTSGSPNEQFF. The CDR3 nucleotides read TGCAGTGCTAGAGCCCCCAGTTTAACTAGCGGGAGTCCCAATGAGCAGTTCTTC. V and J are TRBV20-1 and TRBJ2-1; the match to TRBD2 covers 11 bases. This CDR3 is 18 amino acids long. Losses at the gene ends were 1 base for V and 6 bases for J; bases not matched to a gene: 14. Germline V gene sequence: CDR1 DFQATT, CDR2 SNEGSKA (reference sequence).

This clonotype was counted only a few times. The gene calls are TRBV20-1 and TRBJ2-7; TRBD1 matches 7 bases. Per germline, CDR1 DFQATT and CDR2 SNEGSKA (reference sequence). J gave up 2 bases and V 3 bases, and 10 bases lay outside the gene matches. The CDR3 length is 15 residues. The CDR3 DNA reads TGCAGTGCTAGCGGTGAAAGGACAGGACCCTACGAGCAGTACTTC. Translated, it gives CSASGERTGPYEQYF.

CDR3 sequence reads: CASSLIAQGALTEAFF. In nucleotides, the CDR3 is TGTGCCAGCAGCTTAATCGCACAGGGGGCGCTTACTGAAGCTTTCTTT. This sequence joins TRBV7-9 and TRBJ1-1; 9 bases align to TRBD1. This CDR3 region has 16 residues. Germline V gives CDR1 SEHNR, CDR2 FQNEAQ (reference sequence). V was clipped by 2 bases and J by 5 bases; unmatched bases: 9.

This clonotype was seen a handful of times. The chain carries TRBV29-1 and TRBJ2-5; D not certain. The CDR3 extends over 13 amino acids. Germline assignment: CDR1 SQVTM and CDR2 ANQGSEA. The V and J ends lost 7 bases and 11 bases respectively, with 23 bases between them. As DNA, the CDR3 is TGCAGCGCCACCCTAGAAGGGAATTCTGAGCAGTACTTC. It codes for CSATLEGNSEQYF.

This clonotype was picked up a small number of times. CDR3 protein: CASSLGTGRRSYGYTF. Written as DNA, the CDR3 is TGTGCCAGCAGTTTAGGGACAGGGCGAAGGAGCTATGGCTACACCTTC. The chain joins TRBV27 to TRBJ1-2, with 9 bases identical to TRBD1. The CDR3 totals 16 residues. V lost 2 bases to trimming and J lost 4 bases; unmatched junction nucleotides: 8. Germline CDR1 MNHEY, CDR2 SMNVEV (reference sequence).

V gene TRBV20-1 combines with J gene TRBJ1-6; D is undetermined. Germline-derived CDR1 and CDR2 are DFQATT and SNEGSKA (reference sequence). Trimming left V 3 bases short and J 5 bases short, with 11 bases between. The CDR3 has 14 residues. CDR3 region: CSASRQVHNSPLHF. CDR3 coding DNA: TGCAGTGCTAGTCGGCAGGTTCATAATTCACCCCTCCACTTT.

The chain recombines TRBV6-2 or TRBV6-3 with TRBJ2-7, with a weak D call TRBD2 (6 bases). CDR1 MNHEY and CDR2 SVGEGT come from the germline V gene. V lost 2 bases and J 0 bases, leaving 14 bases between the germline ends. The CDR3 contains 16 residues. CDR3 protein: CASSYRTGGTSYEQYF. CDR3 bases: TGTGCCAGCAGTTACCGAACCGGAGGGACCTCCTACGAGCAGTACTTC.

The J gene is TRBJ1-2, the V gene TRBV12-3 or TRBV12-4, with D possibly being TRBD1 (6 bases). V lost 2 bases and J 5 bases, leaving 9 bases between the germline ends. The length of the CDR3 is 13 residues. CDR3 coding DNA: TGTGCCAGCAGTTTAACAGGGTATTATGGCTACACCTTC. This sequence encodes CASSLTGYYGYTF.

This clonotype has a handful of counts. The chain recombines TRBV20-1 with TRBJ2-3; 12 nucleotides agree with TRBD2. Germline values: CDR1 DFQATT, CDR2 SNEGSKA (reference sequence). The CDR3 extends over 14 amino acids. The CDR3 bases are TGCAGCGCCAGGACTAGCGGGAACACAGATACGCAGTATTTT. As protein: CSARTSGNTDTQYF.

This clonotype was seen a handful of times. The rearrangement uses TRBV6-5 and TRBJ2-5; tentatively, D is TRBD1 (5 bases). The CDR3 sequence is 15 residues long. Trimming removed 0 bases from V and 4 bases from J, with 12 bases in between. Per the germline V gene, CDR1 is MNHEY and CDR2 is SVGAGI. The DNA of the CDR3 is TGTGCCAGCAGTTACTCGAACTCAGGGCGAGAGACCCAGTACTTC. It yields the protein CASSYSNSGRETQYF.

The count of this clonotype is one. This chain connects TRBV2 to TRBJ2-5; no firm D call. The CDR3 sequence is 13 residues long. Trimming shortened V by 11 bases and J by 2 bases, and 15 bases separated the two germline ends. The V gene's germline CDR1 is SNHLY and CDR2 FYNNEI. CDR3 protein: CAGTLRYQETQYF. For the CDR3, the DNA is TGTGCCGGCACATTGAGGTATCAAGAGACCCAGTACTTC.

This clonotype was recorded a few times. This chain uses TRBV20-1 with TRBJ2-7; D not certain. Germline assignment: CDR1 DFQATT and CDR2 SNEGSKA (reference sequence). The CDR3 spans 12 residues. Trimming left V 3 bases short and J 7 bases short, with 13 bases between. The CDR3 region is CSARVNSWEQYF. The CDR3 DNA sequence: TGCAGTGCTAGGGTAAATTCGTGGGAGCAGTACTTC.

The chain recombines TRBV12-3 or TRBV12-4 with TRBJ2-1; 9 nucleotides line up with TRBD2. The CDR3 is made up of 18 amino acids. The V gene end was trimmed by 2 bases and the J gene end by 8 bases; junction bases not matched to a gene: 16. The CDR3 sequence is CASSLPRLGSGSLHEQFF. The CDR3 nucleotides are TGTGCCAGCAGTTTACCCCGACTGGGTAGCGGGAGTTTACATGAGCAGTTCTTC.

This clonotype was observed a handful of times. This chain joins TRBV10-3 and TRBJ1-4; tentative D call: TRBD1 (5 bases). The germline V gene has CDR1 ENHRY and CDR2 SYGVKD. This CDR3 is built from 13 residues. Trimming shortened V by 9 bases and J by 7 bases, and 15 bases separated the two germline ends. The CDR3 is CAMAEGRGEKLFF. The DNA for the CDR3 is TGTGCCATGGCGGAGGGGCGAGGTGAAAAACTGTTTTTT.

V usage is TRBV7-8 and J usage is TRBJ2-7; TRBD1 agrees at 8 bases. This CDR3 region has 14 residues. Germline CDR1 is SGHVS and CDR2 is FQNEAQ. The V gene end was trimmed by 4 bases and the J gene end by 3 bases; junction bases not matched to a gene: 5. In DNA, the CDR3 is TGTGCCAGCAGCTCGCCGGGACAGGACTACGAGCAGTACTTC. It codes for CASSSPGQDYEQYF.

The chain has TRBV27 and TRBJ2-7; 7 positions match TRBD2. Per germline, CDR1 MNHEY and CDR2 SMNVEV (reference sequence). Trimming took 2 bases from V and 7 from J; bases not matched to a gene: 17. The CDR3 sequence is 17 residues long. As DNA, the CDR3 is TGTGCCAGCAGTTTACGGTGTCCAGCGGGACGTTGTACGGAGCAGTACTTC. Its translation: CASSLRCPAGRCTEQYF.